One and the same sample provided the 21 T cell receptor beta chains below, sequenced in a study of OX40 agonist ivuxolimab in advanced cancers. Library prep was done by the immunoSEQ multiplex PCR assay. TCRdb retrieved this table from immuneACCESS and kept in-frame rearrangements only. Not all clones are present; in checked studies, unresolved V genes account for under half, and no reason is known for the remainder. This sample holds 73,000 or so clones; approximately 86% were observed only once. 0.6% to 0.8% of the sample belongs to the ten largest clones. The sample consisted of CD4+ or CD8+ T cells sorted from blood, taken in a trial of the OX40 agonist ivuxolimab. These TCRs come from an adult with an advanced solid tumor such as melanoma, head and neck, liver or kidney cancer.

The V gene is TRBV18, the J gene TRBJ2-2; D gene ambiguous. Germline V gene sequence: CDR1 KGHSH, CDR2 LQKENI. The CDR3 has 15 residues. The V gene lost 2 bases and the J gene lost 6 bases, with 13 bases spanning the gap. CDR3 sequence reads: CASSPRMLGPGELFF. The CDR3 DNA reads as TGTGCCAGCTCACCAAGGATGTTAGGGCCCGGGGAGCTGTTTTTT.

The CDR3, as DNA: TGTGCCAGCAGCCAAGATGGGGCATCGGGAAACACCATATATTTT. Translating it yields CASSQDGASGNTIYF. V gene TRBV6-6 combines with J gene TRBJ1-3; a possible D gene is TRBD1 (5 bases). The V and J ends lost 6 bases and 4 bases respectively, with 16 bases between them. Germline V gene sequence: CDR1 MNHNY, CDR2 SVGAGI (reference sequence). There are 15 residues in the CDR3.

The chain combines TRBV9 with TRBJ1-2; TRBD1 agrees at 7 bases. The CDR3 totals 15 residues. Trimming at V came to 3 bases and at J to 5 bases, leaving 10 bases not matched to a gene. Per germline, CDR1 SGDLS and CDR2 YYNGEE. CDR3 coding DNA: TGTGCCAGCAGCGGGGGACAGTCCAGGGCTTATGGCTACACCTTC. This codes for CASSGGQSRAYGYTF.

The chain uses TRBV5-1 and TRBJ1-1; 7 bases line up with TRBD1. Unmatched junction bases numbered 6, after V lost 4 bases and J lost 6 bases. Looked up from germline, CDR1 is SGHRS and CDR2 is YFSETQ. The CDR3 length is 13 residues. In DNA form, the CDR3 reads TGCGCCAGCAGCACACAGGGGATGGCTGAAGCTTTCTTT. It specifies CASSTQGMAEAFF.

The chain employs TRBV6-4 and TRBJ2-4; TRBD1 matches 7 bases. Trimming took 2 bases from V and 2 from J; bases not matched to a gene: 12. This CDR3 region has 18 residues. Germline CDR1 is MRHNA and CDR2 is SNTAGT. This CDR3 is CASSDTSTGNRTKNIQYF. The DNA of the CDR3 is TGTGCCAGCAGTGACACTTCGACAGGGAACCGGACCAAAAACATTCAGTACTTC.

This rearrangement joins TRBV30 to TRBJ1-5, with 9 bases fitting TRBD1. This CDR3 is built from 15 residues. The germline V gene has CDR1 GTSNPN and CDR2 SVGIG (reference sequence). The trim removed 2 bases at V and 7 bases at J, leaving 9 bases unmatched. Here the CDR3 reads CAWSRGTGLNQPQHF. The CDR3 DNA reads TGTGCCTGGAGTAGAGGGACAGGGTTAAACCAGCCCCAGCATTTT.

The chain has TRBV19 and TRBJ2-7, with D tentatively TRBD1 or TRBD2 (5 bases each). This CDR3 has 13 residues. The V end was cut by 8 bases, the J end by 2 bases, with 13 bases between. The V gene's germline CDR1 is LNHDA and CDR2 SQIVND (reference sequence). The CDR3 DNA reads TGTGCCAGTCGGGACGGACCAACCTACGAGCAGTACTTC. Translation gives CASRDGPTYEQYF. The full variable domain, with the rest looked up from reference TRBV19 and TRBJ2-7, is DGGITQSPKYLFRKEGQNVTLSCEQNLNHDAMYWYRQDPGQGLRLIYYSQIVNDFQKGDIAEGYSVSREKKESFPLTVTSAQKNPTAFYLCASRDGPTYEQYFGPGTRLTVT.

This chain uses TRBV29-1 with TRBJ1-1; D remains ambiguous. The CDR3 is 13 residues long. The V end was cut by 4 bases, the J end by 1 base, with 10 bases between. Germline CDR1 is SQVTM and CDR2 is ANQGSEA. The CDR3 spells CSVGGQRNTEAFF. CDR3 sequence (DNA): TGCAGCGTTGGAGGTCAGAGGAACACTGAAGCTTTCTTT.

The gene calls are TRBV7-6 and TRBJ2-7; 9 nucleotides line up with TRBD2. The V segment lost 5 bases and the J segment 3 bases; nucleotides outside the gene matches: 8. Germline CDR1 is SGHVS and CDR2 is FNYEAQ. The CDR3 spans 15 residues. The CDR3 loop reads CASSRGGVGVYEQYF. CDR3 sequence (DNA): TGTGCCAGCAGCCGCGGGGGGGTAGGGGTCTACGAGCAGTACTTC.

This clone was observed once. The J gene is TRBJ1-1, the V gene TRBV12-5; D uncertain. The V end was cut by 4 bases, the J end by 3 bases, with 18 bases between. CDR1 and CDR2 (germline): LGHNT, FRNRAP. This CDR3 has 16 amino acids. CDR3 in amino acids: CASGSPRGIVDTEAFF. In DNA, the CDR3 is TGTGCTAGTGGTTCACCACGGGGAATAGTGGACACTGAAGCTTTCTTT.

The J gene is TRBJ1-2, the V gene TRBV7-6; 9 bases are shared with TRBD1. CDR3 size: 13 residues. Trimming at V came to 5 bases and at J to 8 bases, leaving 6 bases not matched to a gene. The germline CDR1 and CDR2 sequences are SGHVS and FNYEAQ. CDR3 protein: CASSPRQGVGYTF. CDR3 nucleotides: TGTGCCAGCAGCCCAAGACAGGGGGTCGGCTACACCTTC.

V usage is TRBV9 and J usage is TRBJ2-2, with a tentative D call TRBD1 (6 bases). V lost 1 base to trimming and J lost 6 bases, with 16 bases between them. The germline CDR1 and CDR2 sequences are SGDLS and YYNGEE. This CDR3 comprises 16 residues. The CDR3 coding sequence is TGTGCCAGCAGCGTACGCGGTGCAGGGGCCCCCGGGGAGCTGTTTTTT. Its translation is CASSVRGAGAPGELFF. Combining the CDR3 with reference TRBV9 and TRBJ2-2 gives the whole variable domain DSGVTQTPKHLITATGQRVTLRCSPRSGDLSVYWYQQSLDQGLQFLIQYYNGEERAKGNILERFSAQQFPDLHSELNLSSLELGDSALYFCASSVRGAGAPGELFFGEGSRLTVL.

The CDR3 sequence is CASSRRQGATDTQYF. As DNA, the CDR3 is TGTGCCAGCAGCCGAAGACAGGGGGCCACAGATACGCAGTATTTT. This chain uses TRBV11-3 with TRBJ2-3; 10 nucleotides line up with TRBD1. The germline gives CDR1 SGHNT, CDR2 YENEEA. The CDR3 covers 15 residues. Germline trimming cut 5 bases from V and 2 bases from J; bases unmatched to any gene: 4.

The rearrangement links TRBV18 to TRBJ2-6; D could derive from TRBD1 or TRBD2 (6 bases each). Germline-derived CDR1 and CDR2 are KGHSH and LQKENI. Trimming removed 3 bases at V and 4 bases at J, with 16 bases between. The CDR3 is 17 residues long. The CDR3 here is CASSPTAGEAGANVLTF. The CDR3 DNA reads TGTGCCAGCTCACCTACCGCAGGGGAGGCGGGGGCCAACGTCCTGACTTTC.

Concerning this clone itself: Additional DNA sequences in this sample encode the identical CDR3. The chain links TRBV5-6 to TRBJ2-5; the D gene could be TRBD1 or TRBD2 (5 bases each). Per the germline V gene, CDR1 is SGHDT and CDR2 is YYEEEE. The CDR3 length is 14 residues. The germline V and J ends were trimmed by 1 base and 3 bases, with 10 bases remaining between them. CDR3 residues: CASSLTGAKETQYF. The CDR3 nucleotides are TGTGCCAGCAGCTTGACCGGGGCTAAAGAGACCCAGTACTTC.

V and J are TRBV19 and TRBJ1-1; 9 bases are a match to TRBD1. Germline lookup yields CDR1 LNHDA and CDR2 SQIVND (reference sequence). The CDR3 is made up of 15 amino acids. V trimming: 5 bases; J trimming: 3 bases; junction bases outside the gene matches: 7. The CDR3 loop reads CASSGQGKEDTEAFF. DNA for the CDR3: TGTGCCAGTAGTGGACAGGGGAAGGAGGACACTGAAGCTTTCTTT.

The V gene is TRBV5-4, the J gene TRBJ2-3; unclear D gene. Trimming removed 1 base from V and 2 bases from J, with 11 bases in between. This CDR3 has 15 amino acids. The V gene's germline CDR1 is SGHNT and CDR2 YYREEE (reference sequence). The CDR3 coding sequence is TGTGCCAGCAGCTTGATGGGGTGGGCCACAGATACGCAGTATTTT. Translation gives CASSLMGWATDTQYF.

To note about this clone: The CDR3 does not close with the conserved phenylalanine or tryptophan, likely indicating a read error. It is unclear where the CDR3 begins or ends on the DNA, so no DNA is shown, and the CDR3 is as TCRdb lists it. The chain uses TRBV6-6 and TRBJ1-4. The CDR3 adds up to 13 amino acids, both ends counted. CDR1 is MNHNY and CDR2 is SVGAGI in the germline V gene (reference sequence). This chain's CDR3 is CASSYSPGATMVC.

This clone showed up just a few times. V usage is TRBV6-1 and J usage is TRBJ2-5, with TRBD1 matching 12 bases. Germline CDR1 and CDR2: MNHNS and SASEGT. V lost 7 bases to trimming and J lost 5 bases; unmatched junction nucleotides: 8. The CDR3 extends over 15 amino acids. This CDR3 is CASIPGQGARETQYF. The CDR3 nucleotides read TGTGCCAGCATTCCGGGACAGGGGGCTCGGGAGACCCAGTACTTC.

This clone appeared a single time. V gene TRBV5-6 combines with J gene TRBJ1-2, with TRBD1 identical over 7 bases. Germline assignment: CDR1 SGHDT and CDR2 YYEEEE. With 1 base clipped from V and 5 bases from J, the junction kept 5 bases outside the gene matches. The CDR3 runs to 14 residues. The CDR3: CASSLTGTAYGYTF. CDR3 nucleotide sequence: TGTGCCAGCAGCTTGACCGGGACAGCGTATGGCTACACCTTC.

This chain links TRBV28 with TRBJ2-7; 8 bases line up with TRBD2. J was trimmed by 2 bases and V by 9 bases; bases with no gene match: 6. Germline CDR1 and CDR2: MDHEN and SYDVKM. The CDR3 totals 13 residues. CDR3 nucleotides: TGTGCCAGTGGCCCGGGAGGGCCCTACGAGCAGTACTTC. Protein sequence: CASGPGGPYEQYF.